A selection of T cell receptor beta chains follows, all from one sample in a study of shared T cell receptors in the human thymus. Sequencing used immunoSEQ multiplex PCR; TCRdb keeps in-frame clones, though not all of them. Among under 700,000 clones listed, around 78% were seen once. In addition, the sample was reused for a study of human thymus T cells.

Sequencing was carried out using thymocytes. Every receptor here comes from a boy younger than two with a congenital heart defect. The CDR3 runs from the conserved cysteine through the conserved F or W. The D gene is left open where the match is weak. Clone size, where shown, is once, few, many, or a class for clones that have expanded.

>TRBJ1-4|.|TRBD1|TRBV28
TGTGCCAGCAACAACACAGGGGCCCTTGAAAAACTGTTTTTT
CASNNTGALEKLFF
>TRBJ1-2|.|.|TRBV28
TGTGCCAGCAGTTTCCTCACAGCTAACTATGGCTACACCTTC
CASSFLTANYGYTF
>TRBJ1-4|.|TRBD1|TRBV7-9
TGTGCCAGCAGCTTAGGGTCTGGGACAGGGGGGGAGACTAATGAAAAACTGTTTTTT
CASSLGSGTGGETNEKLFF
>TRBJ2-7|.|.|TRBV27
TGTGCCAGCAGTTTATCAGGGCAGGGCAGCTCCTACGAGCAGTACTTC
CASSLSGQGSSYEQYF
>TRBJ2-7|.|TRBD1|TRBV7-9
TGTGCCAGCAGCGGCCGGGACAGGGGGTTCTACGAGCAGTACTTC
CASSGRDRGFYEQYF
>TRBJ2-7|.|.|TRBV2
TGTGCCAGCAGTGAGAACGGGACAAAGATCTCCTACGAGCAGTACTTC
CASSENGTKISYEQYF
>TRBJ1-2|.|.|TRBV11-1
TGTGCCAGCAGCCCTACGAGGGGGTCACAATATGGCTACACCTTC
CASSPTRGSQYGYTF
>TRBJ2-1|.|TRBD1|TRBV19
TGTGCCAGTAGTATAGGTGACAGGGGGCATCGTAACTCCTACAATGAGCAGTTCTTC
CASSIGDRGHRNSYNEQFF
>TRBJ2-1|.|.|TRBV4-3
TGCGCCAGCAGCCAAGGAGCCCTCCTCTACAATGAGCAGTTCTTC
CASSQGALLYNEQFF
>TRBJ2-3|.|.|TRBV25-1
TGTGCCAGCAGTCAGGGGCCCCTACCATCAGATACGCAGTATTTT
CASSQGPLPSDTQYF
>TRBJ2-7|.|TRBD2|TRBV19
TGTGCCAGTAGTATAGATCCAGCAGTCGGACTAGCGGGAGGGCCTTCCGAGCAGTACTTC
CASSIDPAVGLAGGPSEQYF
>TRBJ2-1|.|TRBD2|TRBV30
TGTGCCTGGAGTGTAGCACGTCTAGCGGAAATATACAATGAGCAGTTCTTC
CAWSVARLAEIYNEQFF
>TRBJ1-2|.|.|TRBV12-5
TGTGCTAGTGGTTTAACAGGGAAGGATGGCTACACCTTC
CASGLTGKDGYTF
>TRBJ2-1|.|TRBD2|TRBV7-9
TGTGCCAGCAGTAAATCTAGCGGGGTCTCCTACAATGAGCAGTTCTTC
CASSKSSGVSYNEQFF
>TRBJ2-3|.|TRBD2|TRBV7-2
TGTGCCAGCAGCCCCTCTACTAGCGCCGCAGATACGCAGTATTTT
CASSPSTSAADTQYF
>TRBJ2-5|.|TRBD2|TRBV7-3
TGTGCCAGCAGCCCGGCGGTGGGACTAGCGGGAGGGGAGACCCAGTACTTC
CASSPAVGLAGGETQYF
>TRBJ2-7|few|.|TRBV20-1
TGCAGTGCTAGACGGGACTACGAGCAGTACTTC
CSARRDYEQYF
>TRBJ1-2|.|.|TRBV7-9
TGTGCCAGCAGCTTCGGAGTGGGCGGGGACTATGGCTACACCTTC
CASSFGVGGDYGYTF
>TRBJ1-2|.|TRBD1|TRBV7-2
TGTGCCAGCAGCTTAGCGCCTCAGGGGGACTATGGCTACACCTTC
CASSLAPQGDYGYTF
>TRBJ2-6|.|.|TRBV5-6
TGTGCCAGCAGCTCCAGGCTTCTCCGCTCTGGGGCCAACGTCCTGACTTTC
CASSSRLLRSGANVLTF
>TRBJ1-2|.|TRBD1|TRBV9
TGTGCCAGCAGCGGAACGCCCCACACAGGGGGCTCCATCCTTCCGTCCTATGGCTACACCTTC
CASSGTPHTGGSILPSYGYTF
>TRBJ2-4|.|.|TRBV4-1
TGCGCCAGCAGCCAATCAACAGGGTCAAAAAACATTCAGTACTTC
CASSQSTGSKNIQYF
>TRBJ1-1|.|.|TRBV7-8
TGTGCCAGCAGCTTAGGAGGGTTCGGCAGTGAAGCTTTCTTT
CASSLGGFGSEAFF
>TRBJ1-6|.|.|TRBV30
TGTGCCTGGAAACCTGGACAGAGCTCCTATAATTCACCCCTCCACTTT
CAWKPGQSSYNSPLHF
>TRBJ1-1|.|.|TRBV18
TGTGCCAGCTCAGAACCACCCGCAGGGTTCGTCGGTGGCACTGAAGCTTTCTTT
CASSEPPAGFVGGTEAFF
>TRBJ2-7|few|.|TRBV25-1
TGTGCCAGCAGTGTTGGGACAAACCTTCGGCCTCGGGAGCAGTACTTC
CASSVGTNLRPREQYF
>TRBJ1-2|.|.|TRBV4-3
TGCGCCAGCAGCCCCCCGGGGGATAACTATGGCTACACCTTC
CASSPPGDNYGYTF
>TRBJ1-3|.|TRBD1|TRBV18
TGTGCCAGCTCACCGCTGGGGGGAGACAGGGGCGAAGGAAACACCATATATTTT
CASSPLGGDRGEGNTIYF
>TRBJ2-7|.|TRBD2|TRBV15
TGTGCCACCAGCAGAGGGGAGGGTCCCTACGAGCAGTACTTC
CATSRGEGPYEQYF
>TRBJ1-2|few|TRBD1|TRBV5-6
TGTGCCAGCAGCTTCCTAGGCGACAGGGAGAATGGCTACACCTTC
CASSFLGDRENGYTF
>TRBJ2-7|once|.|TRBV19
TGTGCCAGTAGTATCAATCCTGGAGACTACGAGCAGTACTTC
CASSINPGDYEQYF
>TRBJ2-1|.|TRBD2|TRBV14
TGTGCCAGCGGACCTAGCGGGAGAATATACAATGAGCAGTTCTTC
CASGPSGRIYNEQFF
>TRBJ2-1|.|TRBD1|TRBV7-2
TGTGCCAGCAGCTGGCCCGACGAGGACAACAACCCGAGGGGACAGGAGCAGTTCTTC
CASSWPDEDNNPRGQEQFF
>TRBJ2-7|.|TRBD2|TRBV9
TGTGCCAGCAGCGTAGCTCAGACTAGCGGGAGGGCCGAGGAGCAGTACTTC
CASSVAQTSGRAEEQYF
>TRBJ2-3|once|.|TRBV18
TGTGCCAGCTCACACCCGCCGGGACACACCACAGATACGCAGTATTTT
CASSHPPGHTTDTQYF
>TRBJ1-2|.|.|TRBV27
TGTGCCAGCAGTTTACCGGTCTATGGCTACACCTTC
CASSLPVYGYTF
>TRBJ1-2|.|TRBD1|TRBV4-3
TGCGCCAGCAGCCAAGATTCCCAAGATGAGGGCAGGGGGCTCGGAGGCTACACCTTC
CASSQDSQDEGRGLGGYTF
>TRBJ2-1|.|TRBD2|TRBV14
TGTGCCAGCAGCCAAGAGTTGACTAGCGGGAGAATCCCCTACAATGAGCAGTTCTTC
CASSQELTSGRIPYNEQFF
>TRBJ1-2|.|TRBD1|TRBV10-3
TGTGCCATCAGATCTCCCCAAGGACAGGGCGGGAACTATGGCTACACCTTC
CAIRSPQGQGGNYGYTF
>TRBJ1-4|.|TRBD1|TRBV29-1
TGCAGCGTTGTAACAGGGGAGACTAATGAAAAACTGTTTTTT
CSVVTGETNEKLFF
>TRBJ2-1|.|.|TRBV19
TGTGCCAGTAGCCTCCCCGCGAGCTCCTACAATGAGCAGTTCTTC
CASSLPASSYNEQFF
>TRBJ1-3|.|.|TRBV9
TGTGCCAGCAGCGTAGGGGACGGGGGGACCATATATTTT
CASSVGDGGTIYF
>TRBJ2-7|once|.|TRBV11-2
TGTGCCACCCCTTGCGAGCAGTACTTC
CATPCEQYF
>TRBJ2-7|.|TRBD1|TRBV4-2
TGTGCCAGCAGCCAATGGACAGGGGCCTTCTCCTACGAGCAGTACTTC
CASSQWTGAFSYEQYF
>TRBJ1-1|.|TRBD1|TRBV2
TGTGCCAGCAGTGACCCGAGTAGGACAGGGCCCATGAACACTGAAGCTTTCTTT
CASSDPSRTGPMNTEAFF
>TRBJ1-2|.|TRBD1|TRBV4-3
TGCGCCAGCAGCCTCGAGTGGGACAGGAGTAACTATGGCTACACCTTC
CASSLEWDRSNYGYTF